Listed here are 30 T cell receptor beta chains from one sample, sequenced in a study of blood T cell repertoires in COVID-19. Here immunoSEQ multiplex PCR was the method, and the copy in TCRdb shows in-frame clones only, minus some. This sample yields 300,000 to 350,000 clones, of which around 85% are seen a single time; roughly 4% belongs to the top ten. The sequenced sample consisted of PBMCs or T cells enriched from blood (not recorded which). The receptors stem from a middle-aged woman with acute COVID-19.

The CDR3 sequence: CASRGDRDTEAFF. Written as DNA, the CDR3 is TGTGCCAGCAGAGGGGACAGGGACACTGAAGCTTTCTTT. The rearrangement links TRBV2 to TRBJ1-1; the match to TRBD1 covers 9 bases. After removal of 6 bases from V and 3 bases from J, the junction contained 2 bases not matched to a gene. The germline gives CDR1 SNHLY, CDR2 FYNNEI. The CDR3 has 13 residues.

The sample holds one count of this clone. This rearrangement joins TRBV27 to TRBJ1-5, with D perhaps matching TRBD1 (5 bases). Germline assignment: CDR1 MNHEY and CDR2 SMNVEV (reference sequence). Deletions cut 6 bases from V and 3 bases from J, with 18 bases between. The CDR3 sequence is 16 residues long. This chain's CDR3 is CASRAGDGGTNQPQHF. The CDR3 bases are TGTGCCAGCAGAGCGGGGGATGGCGGGACCAATCAGCCCCAGCATTTT.

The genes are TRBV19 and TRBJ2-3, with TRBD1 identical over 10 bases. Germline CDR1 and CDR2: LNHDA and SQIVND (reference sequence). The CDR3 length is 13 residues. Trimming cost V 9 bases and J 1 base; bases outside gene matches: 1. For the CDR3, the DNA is TGTGCCAGCGGGACAGGGGGCACAGATACGCAGTATTTT. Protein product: CASGTGGTDTQYF.

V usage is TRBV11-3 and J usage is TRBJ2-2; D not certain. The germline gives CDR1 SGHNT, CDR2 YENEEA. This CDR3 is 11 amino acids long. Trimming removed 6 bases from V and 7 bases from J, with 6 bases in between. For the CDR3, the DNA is TGTGCCAGCAGTGAGAACGGGGAGCTGTTTTTT. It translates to CASSENGELFF. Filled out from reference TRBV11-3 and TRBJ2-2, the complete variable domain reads EAGVVQSPRYKIIEKKQPVAFWCNPISGHNTLYWYLQNLGQGPELLIRYENEEAVDDSQLPKDRFSAERLKGVDSTLKIQPAELGDSAVYLCASSENGELFFGEGSRLTVL.

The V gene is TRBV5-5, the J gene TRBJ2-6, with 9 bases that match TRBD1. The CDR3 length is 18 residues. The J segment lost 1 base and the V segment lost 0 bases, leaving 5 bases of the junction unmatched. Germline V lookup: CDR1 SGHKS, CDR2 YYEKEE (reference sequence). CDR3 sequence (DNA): TGTGCCAGCAGCTTGGGTCCCGGACAGGGGTCTGGGGCCAACGTCCTGACTTTC. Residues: CASSLGPGQGSGANVLTF.

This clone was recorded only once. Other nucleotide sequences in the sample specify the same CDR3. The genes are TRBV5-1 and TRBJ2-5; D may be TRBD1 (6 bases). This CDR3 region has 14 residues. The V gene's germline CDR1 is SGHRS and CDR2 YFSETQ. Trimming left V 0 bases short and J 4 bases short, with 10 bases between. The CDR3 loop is CASSLGTGRETQYF. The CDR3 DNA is TGCGCCAGCAGCTTGGGAACAGGGAGAGAGACCCAGTACTTC. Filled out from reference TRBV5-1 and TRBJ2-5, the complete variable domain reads KAGVTQTPRYLIKTRGQQVTLSCSPISGHRSVSWYQQTPGQGLQFLFEYFSETQRNKGNFPGRFSGRQFSNSRSEMNVSTLELGDSALYLCASSLGTGRETQYFGPGTRLLVL.

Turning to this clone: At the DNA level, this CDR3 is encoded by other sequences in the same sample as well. The CDR3 protein is CASSLVAGGNTGELFF. As DNA, the CDR3 is TGTGCCAGCAGCTTAGTCGCGGGGGGCAACACCGGGGAGCTGTTTTTT. This chain connects TRBV11-3 to TRBJ2-2, with 8 bases matching TRBD2. CDR1 is SGHNT, CDR2 YENEEA, per germline. V lost 1 base, J lost 2 bases, and 3 bases stayed unmatched. This CDR3 has 16 residues.

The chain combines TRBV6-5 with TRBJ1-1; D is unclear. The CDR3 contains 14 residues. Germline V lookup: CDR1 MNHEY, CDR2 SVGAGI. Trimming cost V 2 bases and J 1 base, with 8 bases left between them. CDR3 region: CASSYNAENTEAFF. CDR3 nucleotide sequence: TGTGCCAGCAGTTACAATGCAGAGAACACTGAAGCTTTCTTT.

The CDR3 region has the DNA TGTGCCAGCAGTGTATCAGGGATAGGGGCAGGGGCCTATGGCTACACCTTC. This sequence encodes CASSVSGIGAGAYGYTF. This chain uses TRBV2 with TRBJ1-2; D is perhaps TRBD1 (6 bases). From germline, CDR1 is SNHLY and CDR2 FYNNEI. Trimming took off 4 bases at V and 4 bases at J, with 22 bases between the two ends. This CDR3 is 17 amino acids long.

The CDR3 spells CASSNSPPTSGNTIYF. CDR3 in DNA: TGTGCCAGCAGCAATAGCCCCCCTACCTCTGGAAACACCATATATTTT. The chain is built from TRBV9 and TRBJ1-3; D remains ambiguous. Germline V gene sequence: CDR1 SGDLS, CDR2 YYNGEE. Trimming took off 4 bases at V and 0 bases at J, with 14 bases between the two ends. The CDR3 runs to 16 residues.

CDR3 protein: CASSLVGLADEAFF. The CDR3 DNA sequence: TGTGCCAGCAGCTTAGTTGGCTTAGCAGATGAAGCTTTCTTT. The V gene is TRBV7-2, the J gene TRBJ1-1; no clear D gene. With 1 base removed from V and 7 bases from J, the gap between germline ends came to 13 bases. Germline values: CDR1 SGHTA, CDR2 FQGNSA. The CDR3 is 14 residues long. The whole variable domain, filled in from reference TRBV7-2 and TRBJ1-1, reads GAGVSQSPSNKVTEKGKDVELRCDPISGHTALYWYRQSLGQGLEFLIYFQGNSAPDKSGLPSDRFSAERTGGSVSTLTIQRTQQEDSAVYLCASSLVGLADEAFFGQGTRLTVV.

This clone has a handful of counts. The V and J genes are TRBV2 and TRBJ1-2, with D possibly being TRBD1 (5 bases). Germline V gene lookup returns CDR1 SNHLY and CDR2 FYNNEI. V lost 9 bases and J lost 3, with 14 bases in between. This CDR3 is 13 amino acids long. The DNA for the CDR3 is TGTGCCAGTATTAAACAGGAAGACTATGGCTACACCTTC. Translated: CASIKQEDYGYTF.

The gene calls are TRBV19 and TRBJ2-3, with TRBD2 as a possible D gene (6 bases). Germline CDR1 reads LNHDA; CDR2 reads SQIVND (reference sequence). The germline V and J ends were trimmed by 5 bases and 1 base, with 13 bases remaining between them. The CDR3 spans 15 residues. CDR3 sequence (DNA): TGTGCCAGTAGTGCGCCCTGGGGGGGCACAGATACGCAGTATTTT. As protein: CASSAPWGGTDTQYF.

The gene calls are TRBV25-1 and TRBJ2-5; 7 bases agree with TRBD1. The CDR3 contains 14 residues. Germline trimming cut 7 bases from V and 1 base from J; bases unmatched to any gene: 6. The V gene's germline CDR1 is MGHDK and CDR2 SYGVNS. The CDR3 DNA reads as TGTGCCAGCAACACCAGGGGGACCCAAGAGACCCAGTACTTC. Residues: CASNTRGTQETQYF. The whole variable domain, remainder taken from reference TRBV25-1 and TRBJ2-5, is EADIYQTPRYLVIGTGKKITLECSQTMGHDKMYWYQQDPGMELHLIHYSYGVNSTEKGDLSSESTVSRIRTEHFPLTLESARPSHTSQYLCASNTRGTQETQYFGPGTRLLVL.

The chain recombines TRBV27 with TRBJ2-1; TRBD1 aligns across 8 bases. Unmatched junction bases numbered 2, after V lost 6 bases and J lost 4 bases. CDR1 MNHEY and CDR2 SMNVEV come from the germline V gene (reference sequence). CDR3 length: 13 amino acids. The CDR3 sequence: CASRDRVYNEQFF. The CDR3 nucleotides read TGTGCCAGCAGGGACAGGGTTTACAATGAGCAGTTCTTC.

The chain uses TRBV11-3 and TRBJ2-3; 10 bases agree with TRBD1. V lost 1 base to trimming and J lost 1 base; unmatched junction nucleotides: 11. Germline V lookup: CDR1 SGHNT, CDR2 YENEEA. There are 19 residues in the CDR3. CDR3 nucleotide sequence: TGTGCCAGCAGCTTAGCTTTGACAGGGGGCATTGATGGCACAGATACGCAGTATTTT. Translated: CASSLALTGGIDGTDTQYF.

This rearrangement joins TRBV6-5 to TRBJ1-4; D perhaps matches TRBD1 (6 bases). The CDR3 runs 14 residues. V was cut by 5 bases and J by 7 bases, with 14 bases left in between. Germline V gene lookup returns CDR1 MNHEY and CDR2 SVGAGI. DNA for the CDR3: TGTGCCAGCAGTCGCGGACAGCTGCCTGAAAAACTGTTTTTT. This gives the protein CASSRGQLPEKLFF.

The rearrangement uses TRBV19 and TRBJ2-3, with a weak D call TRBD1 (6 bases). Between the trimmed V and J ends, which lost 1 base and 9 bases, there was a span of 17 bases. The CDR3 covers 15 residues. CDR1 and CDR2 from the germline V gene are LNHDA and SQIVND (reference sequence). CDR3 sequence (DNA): TGTGCCAGTAGTATAGGGGTGGGGGCTCTCGGGACGCAGTATTTT. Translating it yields CASSIGVGALGTQYF.

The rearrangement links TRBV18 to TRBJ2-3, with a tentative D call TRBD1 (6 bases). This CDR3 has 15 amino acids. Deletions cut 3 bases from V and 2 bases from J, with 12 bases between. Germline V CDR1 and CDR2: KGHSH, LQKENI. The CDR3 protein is CASSPLGQNTDTQYF. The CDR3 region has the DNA TGTGCCAGCTCACCCTTAGGACAGAACACAGATACGCAGTATTTT.

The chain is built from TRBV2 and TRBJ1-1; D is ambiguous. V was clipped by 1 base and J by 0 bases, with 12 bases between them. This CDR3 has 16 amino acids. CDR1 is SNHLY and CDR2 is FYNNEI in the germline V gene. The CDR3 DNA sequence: TGTGCCAGCAGTGAAGTAGAGGCGGTTATGAACACTGAAGCTTTCTTT. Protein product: CASSEVEAVMNTEAFF.

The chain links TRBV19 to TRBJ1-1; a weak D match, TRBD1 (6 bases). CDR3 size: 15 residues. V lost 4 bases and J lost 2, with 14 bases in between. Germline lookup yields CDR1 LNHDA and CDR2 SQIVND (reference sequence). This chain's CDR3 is CASSKGGGGNTEAFF. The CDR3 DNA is TGTGCCAGTAGTAAAGGAGGGGGGGGCAACACTGAAGCTTTCTTT.

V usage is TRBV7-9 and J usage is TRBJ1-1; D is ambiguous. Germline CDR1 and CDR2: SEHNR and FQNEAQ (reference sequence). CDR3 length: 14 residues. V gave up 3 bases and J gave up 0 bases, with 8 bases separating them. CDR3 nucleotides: TGTGCCAGCAGCTTGAGGGCGATGAACACTGAAGCTTTCTTT. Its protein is CASSLRAMNTEAFF. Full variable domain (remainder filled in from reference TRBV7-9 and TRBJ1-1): DTGVSQNPRHKITKRGQNVTFRCDPISEHNRLYWYRQTLGQGPEFLTYFQNEAQLEKSRLLSDRFSAERPKGSFSTLEIQRTEQGDSAMYLCASSLRAMNTEAFFGQGTRLTVV.

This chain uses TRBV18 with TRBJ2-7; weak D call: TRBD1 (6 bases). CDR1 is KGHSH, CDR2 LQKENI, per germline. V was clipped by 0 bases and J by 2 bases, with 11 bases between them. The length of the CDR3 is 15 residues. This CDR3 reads CASSPPAGVPYEQYF. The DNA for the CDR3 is TGTGCCAGCTCACCACCGGCAGGGGTCCCCTACGAGCAGTACTTC.

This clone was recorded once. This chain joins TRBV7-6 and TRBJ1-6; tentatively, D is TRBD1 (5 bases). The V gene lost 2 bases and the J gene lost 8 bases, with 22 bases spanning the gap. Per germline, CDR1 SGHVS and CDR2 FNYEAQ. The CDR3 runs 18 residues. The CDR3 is CASSLRRGDDSYYSPLHF. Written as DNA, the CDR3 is TGTGCCAGCAGCTTACGGAGGGGCGATGATTCTTACTATTCACCCCTCCACTTT.

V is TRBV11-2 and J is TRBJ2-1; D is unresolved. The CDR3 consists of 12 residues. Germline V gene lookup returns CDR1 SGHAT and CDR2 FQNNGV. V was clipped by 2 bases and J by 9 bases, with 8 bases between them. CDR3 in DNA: TGTGCCAGCAGCTTACTCAGCGCTGAGCAGTTCTTC. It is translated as CASSLLSAEQFF.

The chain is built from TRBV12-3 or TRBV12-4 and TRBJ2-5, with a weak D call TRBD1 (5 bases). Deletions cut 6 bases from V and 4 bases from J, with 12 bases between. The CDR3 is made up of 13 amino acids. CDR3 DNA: TGTGCCAGCAGGACAGAGGTGCCAGAGACCCAGTACTTC. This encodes CASRTEVPETQYF.

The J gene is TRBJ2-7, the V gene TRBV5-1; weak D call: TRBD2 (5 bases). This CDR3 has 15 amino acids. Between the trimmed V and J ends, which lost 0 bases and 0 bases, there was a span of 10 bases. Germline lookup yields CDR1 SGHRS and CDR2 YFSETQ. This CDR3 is CASSLVARSSYEQYF. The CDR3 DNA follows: TGCGCCAGCAGCTTGGTAGCGAGAAGCTCCTACGAGCAGTACTTC.

The CDR3 DNA is TGTGCTAGTGGTCCCGACAGTATATTACAAGAGACCCAGTACTTC. Translation: CASGPDSILQETQYF. This chain joins TRBV12-5 and TRBJ2-5, with D perhaps TRBD1 (5 bases). The ends were cut back, 5 bases at V and 2 bases at J, with 15 bases in the middle. Germline V gene data show CDR1 as LGHNT and CDR2 as FRNRAP. The CDR3 loop spans 15 amino acids.

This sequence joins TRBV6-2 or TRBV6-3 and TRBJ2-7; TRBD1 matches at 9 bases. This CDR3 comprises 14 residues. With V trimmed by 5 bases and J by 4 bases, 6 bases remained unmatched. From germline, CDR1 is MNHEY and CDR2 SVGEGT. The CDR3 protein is CASSGTGRLYEQYF. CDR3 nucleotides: TGTGCCAGCAGTGGGACAGGGAGGCTTTACGAGCAGTACTTC.

For the CDR3, the DNA is TGTGCCAGCAGCTATGCCGGGACAGGGGGGAACACTGAAGCTTTCTTT. Translation gives CASSYAGTGGNTEAFF. This rearrangement joins TRBV3-1 (or the pseudogene TRBV3-2) to TRBJ1-1; TRBD1 aligns across 11 bases. V lost 5 bases and J lost 1; bases outside the gene matches: 6. The CDR3 spans 16 residues. The germline V gene has CDR1 LGHDT and CDR2 YNNKEL (reference sequence).